The 31 T cell receptor beta chains below were found in one sample sequenced in a study of T cells in Graves' hyperthyroidism and ophthalmopathy. From RNA transcripts, TCR beta CDR3 regions were amplified. In the first-round RT-PCR of the TCR CDR3, the HTBI primer set was used. TCRdb analysed the multiplex PCR reads with MiXCR anew, one entry per CDR3 protein. The sample gives around 540,000 distinct CDR3 sequences, about 16% of which show up once; approximately 32% is in the top ten. The sample taken for sequencing was blood. The receptors shown here come from a woman aged 25 to 39 with Graves' ophthalmopathy.

The rearrangement uses TRBV7-2 and TRBJ2-5; 9 bases match TRBD1. V lost 7 bases to trimming and J lost 2 bases; unmatched junction nucleotides: 8. Germline lookup yields CDR1 SGHTA and CDR2 FQGNSA. The CDR3 extends over 15 amino acids. The CDR3 DNA reads as TGTGCCAGCAATAGGGGAGGACAGGGGCAAGAGACCCAGTACTTC. This gives the protein CASNRGGQGQETQYF.

This clonotype came up a few times. The chain employs TRBV4-3 and TRBJ2-1; no clear D. Germline V gene data show CDR1 as LGHNA and CDR2 as YSLEER. V gave up 4 bases and J gave up 0 bases, with 10 bases separating them. This CDR3 is built from 15 residues. The CDR3: CASSPLLSSYNEQFF. CDR3 coding DNA: TGCGCCAGCAGCCCCTTGTTAAGCTCCTACAATGAGCAGTTCTTC.

This clonotype was seen ten or more times. This chain joins TRBV11-2 and TRBJ2-3, with a weak D call TRBD1 (5 bases). Germline CDR1 reads SGHAT; CDR2 reads FQNNGV. The CDR3 has 14 residues. The V and J ends lost 3 bases and 2 bases respectively, with 9 bases between them. CDR3 DNA sequence: TGTGCCAGCAGCTTCAACAGGCACACAGATACGCAGTATTTT. It codes for CASSFNRHTDTQYF. Using reference TRBV11-2 and TRBJ2-3 for the parts outside the CDR3, the full variable domain is EAGVAQSPRYKIIEKRQSVAFWCNPISGHATLYWYQQILGQGPKLLIQFQNNGVVDDSQLPKDRFSAERLKGVDSTLKIQPAKLEDSAVYLCASSFNRHTDTQYFGPGTRLTVL.

The rearrangement uses TRBV6-2 or TRBV6-3 and TRBJ2-7, with D possibly TRBD1 on 6 matching bases. In germline, CDR1 is MNHEY, CDR2 SVGEGT. This CDR3 comprises 16 residues. Trimming left V 0 bases short and J 4 bases short, with 16 bases between. The CDR3: CASSYSSTGSPYEQYF. The CDR3 DNA sequence: TGTGCCAGCAGTTACTCGTCTACAGGGTCCCCTTACGAGCAGTACTTC.

The chain recombines TRBV6-2 or TRBV6-3 with TRBJ2-1; D unclear. Trimming stripped 7 bases from V and 3 bases from J, with 13 bases between. Germline V gene lookup returns CDR1 MNHEY and CDR2 SVGEGT. CDR3 length: 14 residues. The CDR3 spells CASTSPINYNEQFF. The CDR3 region has the DNA TGTGCCAGCACCTCCCCGATCAACTACAATGAGCAGTTCTTC.

This clonotype has more than one count but fewer than ten. The chain has TRBV5-1 and TRBJ1-1, with 9 bases identical to TRBD1. Trimming at V came to 4 bases and at J to 6 bases, leaving 7 bases not matched to a gene. CDR1 SGHRS and CDR2 YFSETQ come from the germline V gene. This CDR3 has 14 amino acids. The chain's CDR3 is CASSPTGGRSEAFF. The CDR3 DNA is TGCGCCAGCAGCCCCACAGGGGGCCGTTCTGAAGCTTTCTTT.

Ten or more counts support this clonotype. The gene calls are TRBV30 and TRBJ2-7; maybe TRBD2 (6 bases). The CDR3 is made up of 16 amino acids. Germline-derived CDR1 and CDR2 are GTSNPN and SVGIG (reference sequence). Trimming took 2 bases from V and 2 from J, leaving 19 bases between them. The CDR3 DNA reads as TGTGCCTGGAGTCGACCCGGGACTCTTCTGACCTACGAGCAGTACTTC. This translates into CAWSRPGTLLTYEQYF.

With respect to this clonotype: A read error may explain this, as a much larger clone is one base away. V and J are TRBV28 and TRBJ1-1, with TRBD1 as a possible D gene (5 bases). The CDR3 runs 15 residues. Germline V lookup: CDR1 MDHEN, CDR2 SYDVKM. The CDR3 is CGSFRQLSMNTEAFF. As DNA, the CDR3 is TGTGGCAGCTTCAGACAGCTATCTATGAACACTGAAGCTTTCTTT.

This clonotype was picked up many times. This chain connects TRBV28 to TRBJ2-7, with TRBD2 matching over 11 bases. After removal of 5 bases from V and 7 bases from J, the junction contained 13 bases not matched to a gene. This CDR3 region has 16 residues. Germline CDR1 is MDHEN and CDR2 is SYDVKM. The CDR3 sequence: CASSPLSLAGVREQYF. The CDR3 nucleotides read TGTGCCAGCAGTCCACTCTCACTAGCGGGAGTTCGAGAGCAGTACTTC.

The sample holds a few counts of this clonotype. Sequence at one end of the junction differs from germline and may be a read error. This sequence joins TRBV7-9 and TRBJ2-1; 8 bases fit TRBD2. Germline lookup yields CDR1 SEHNR and CDR2 FQNEAQ (reference sequence). This CDR3 has 13 residues. Here the CDR3 DNA reads TGTGCCGGCAGCTTAACTAGCGGAAATGAGCAGTTCTTC. Protein: CAGSLTSGNEQFF.

The chain links TRBV7-3 to TRBJ2-1; no firm D call. The V and J ends lost 2 bases and 14 bases respectively, with 16 bases between them. Germline V CDR1 and CDR2: SGHTA, FQGTGA. The CDR3 loop spans 13 amino acids. CDR3 residues: CASSLDGTAIEFF. CDR3 sequence (DNA): TGTGCCAGCAGCTTAGATGGAACAGCTATCGAGTTCTTC.

The genes are TRBV20-1 and TRBJ2-5; D unresolved. This CDR3 has 14 amino acids. The V gene's germline CDR1 is DFQATT and CDR2 SNEGSKA (reference sequence). V lost 2 bases and J 3 bases, leaving 13 bases between the germline ends. The CDR3 nucleotides are TGCAGTGCTAGACCCAAGACCGGTGAAGAGACCCAGTACTTC. It specifies CSARPKTGEETQYF.

This CDR3 is CASSQDKESPLHF. The CDR3 DNA is TGCGCCAGCAGCCAAGACAAAGAGTCACCCCTCCACTTT. The rearrangement links TRBV4-1 to TRBJ1-6, with D unclear. The CDR3 is made up of 13 amino acids. Germline V gives CDR1 MGHRA, CDR2 YSYEKL. Trimming removed 0 bases from V and 10 bases from J, with 7 bases in between.

This clonotype was counted ten times or more. In DNA, the CDR3 is TGTGCCAGCAGTGCTAGGACAGCCTATGGCTACACCTTC. Protein product: CASSARTAYGYTF. The V gene is TRBV12-3 or TRBV12-4, the J gene TRBJ1-2, with D perhaps TRBD1 (6 bases). V lost 5 bases and J 4 bases, leaving 11 bases between the germline ends. The CDR3 covers 13 residues.

In this sample, this clonotype turned up a few times. The J gene is TRBJ2-1, the V gene TRBV12-3 or TRBV12-4; the match to TRBD2 covers 7 bases. The CDR3 length is 16 residues. J gave up 0 bases and V 3 bases, and 5 bases lay outside the gene matches. The CDR3 DNA sequence: TGTGCCAGCAGTTTTGGGAGCGGGGTCTCCTACAATGAGCAGTTCTTC. This gives the protein CASSFGSGVSYNEQFF.

The sample holds many counts of this clonotype. This chain connects TRBV2 to TRBJ2-3, with D tentatively TRBD1 (6 bases). V lost 6 bases and J 5 bases, leaving 15 bases between the germline ends. The CDR3 contains 14 residues. In germline, CDR1 is SNHLY, CDR2 FYNNEI. The CDR3: CASRADTGIDTQYF. Written as DNA, the CDR3 is TGTGCCAGCAGGGCCGATACAGGGATAGATACGCAGTATTTT.

The genes are TRBV6-6 and TRBJ1-3; D possibly corresponds to TRBD1 (5 bases). This CDR3 comprises 16 residues. V shed 2 bases and J shed 2 bases, with 13 bases lying between them. Germline lookup yields CDR1 MNHNY and CDR2 SVGAGI (reference sequence). For the CDR3, the DNA is TGTGCCAGCAGTTACCCCCCGGGGCTAGCTGGAAACACCATATATTTT. Protein product: CASSYPPGLAGNTIYF.

Points on this clonotype: This clone may be a read error of a much larger clone one base away. This chain connects TRBV7-9 to TRBJ2-1; the D is unclear. CDR3 length: 13 residues. Trimming took off 0 bases at V and 10 bases at J, with 10 bases between the two ends. CDR1 SEHNR and CDR2 FQNEAQ come from the germline V gene (reference sequence). This CDR3 is CASSLAPAFEQFF. In DNA form, the CDR3 reads TGTGCCAGCAGCTTAGCTCCAGCGTTCGAGCAGTTCTTC. Variable domain in full (rest from reference TRBV7-9 and TRBJ2-1): DTGVSQNPRHKITKRGQNVTFRCDPISEHNRLYWYRQTLGQGPEFLTYFQNEAQLEKSRLLSDRFSAERPKGSFSTLEIQRTEQGDSAMYLCASSLAPAFEQFFGPGTRLTVL.

The CDR3 DNA sequence: TGTGCCAGCACTTCGGGGGGCAACTACAATGAGCAGTTCTTC. Amino acid sequence: CASTSGGNYNEQFF. The chain couples TRBV27 to TRBJ2-1; TRBD2 might be the D (7 bases). The V gene's germline CDR1 is MNHEY and CDR2 SMNVEV (reference sequence). The CDR3 spans 14 residues. Trimming left V 7 bases short and J 3 bases short, with 13 bases between.

This chain links TRBV9 with TRBJ2-2; D tentatively fits TRBD1 or TRBD2 (6 bases each). V dropped 6 bases and J dropped 7 bases, with 16 bases sitting between them. The CDR3 covers 14 residues. Germline CDR1 SGDLS, CDR2 YYNGEE. The CDR3 region is CASNPGDKVGELFF. CDR3 coding DNA: TGTGCCAGCAACCCGGGGGACAAAGTCGGGGAGCTGTTTTTT.

Comments on this clonotype: This may be a read error: a much more frequent sequence differs by one nucleotide. The rearrangement joins TRBV11-2 to TRBJ1-5; D gene unclear. CDR1 is SGHAT and CDR2 is FQNNGV in the germline V gene. This CDR3 is built from 13 residues. The CDR3 DNA reads as TGTGCCAGCAGCTTAGAGGCGGGTCAGCTCCAGCATTTT. Residues: CASSLEAGQLQHF.

The J gene is TRBJ2-3, the V gene TRBV6-2 or TRBV6-3, with D maybe TRBD2 (5 bases). CDR3 size: 12 residues. Trimming took off 6 bases at V and 6 bases at J, with 10 bases between the two ends. CDR1 and CDR2 (germline): MNHEY, SVGEGT. The CDR3 is CASRDRGDTQYF. CDR3 DNA sequence: TGTGCCAGCAGGGATAGAGGGGATACGCAGTATTTT.

The table lists this clonotype with a few counts. V and J are TRBV6-1 and TRBJ1-5; D not certain. Per the germline V gene, CDR1 is MNHNS and CDR2 is SASEGT. The germline V and J ends were trimmed by 4 bases and 7 bases, with 11 bases remaining between them. The CDR3 is 13 amino acids. CDR3 residues: CASSAWAQQPQHF. DNA for the CDR3: TGTGCCAGCAGTGCCTGGGCCCAGCAGCCCCAGCATTTT.

The chain is built from TRBV6-1 and TRBJ2-7, with 11 bases aligning to TRBD1. Germline-derived CDR1 and CDR2 are MNHNS and SASEGT. Trimming took 3 bases from V and 5 from J; bases not matched to a gene: 6. The CDR3 has 15 amino acids. CDR3 sequence reads: CASSDGQGASDEQYF. The CDR3 DNA follows: TGTGCCAGCAGTGATGGACAGGGGGCCTCGGACGAGCAGTACTTC.

This clonotype was observed a handful of times. This chain connects TRBV6-1 to TRBJ2-1; perhaps D is TRBD1 or TRBD2 (5 bases each). The CDR3 is 12 residues long. Germline lookup yields CDR1 MNHNS and CDR2 SASEGT. Trimming took 3 bases from V and 6 from J, leaving 6 bases between them. CDR3 sequence reads: CASSERGNEQFF. In DNA, the CDR3 is TGTGCCAGCAGTGAGAGGGGCAATGAGCAGTTCTTC.

In this sample, this clonotype turned up many times. V and J are TRBV20-1 and TRBJ2-7, with 9 bases lining up with TRBD2. V lost 6 bases, J lost 3 bases, and 9 bases stayed unmatched. The V gene's germline CDR1 is DFQATT and CDR2 SNEGSKA (reference sequence). This CDR3 spans 14 amino acids. The CDR3 DNA sequence: TGCAGTGCCACGTTAGCGGGAGTAAGCTACGAGCAGTACTTC. Amino acid sequence: CSATLAGVSYEQYF.

This chain joins TRBV4-2 and TRBJ2-1, with D possibly being TRBD2 (6 bases). V lost 3 bases to trimming and J lost 8 bases, with 23 bases between them. Looked up from germline, CDR1 is LGHNA and CDR2 is YNFKEQ. The CDR3 loop spans 17 amino acids. CDR3 in DNA: TGTGCCAGCAGCCAGTCGGTGGGGGGACCGTCCCCCCATGAGCAGTTCTTC. Its protein is CASSQSVGGPSPHEQFF.

In this sample, this clonotype turned up a few times. It may be a read error: a sequence one base away is much more abundant. The chain has TRBV3-1 and TRBJ2-7, with D perhaps matching TRBD1 (6 bases). Trimming shortened V by 3 bases and J by 5 bases, and 8 bases separated the two germline ends. CDR1 LGHDT and CDR2 YNNKEL come from the germline V gene (reference sequence). This CDR3 is built from 12 residues. The CDR3 spells CASSHEGDEQYF. CDR3 DNA sequence: TGTGCCAGCAGCCACGAGGGGGACGAGCAGTACTTC.

This clonotype was counted at least ten times. The gene calls are TRBV28 and TRBJ2-7, with 7 positions matching TRBD1. V lost 6 bases to trimming and J lost 4 bases; unmatched junction nucleotides: 12. This CDR3 comprises 15 residues. Germline-derived CDR1 and CDR2 are MDHEN and SYDVKM. The CDR3 here is CASRITGTVRYEQYF. The CDR3 DNA follows: TGTGCCAGCAGAATTACCGGGACAGTCCGTTACGAGCAGTACTTC.

A few counts support this clonotype. The chain carries TRBV28 and TRBJ1-1; D is uncertain. V gave up 5 bases and J gave up 6 bases, with 19 bases separating them. From germline, CDR1 is MDHEN and CDR2 SYDVKM. The length of the CDR3 is 15 residues. DNA of the CDR3: TGTGCCAGCAGTCCTACCCTGGACGGTGCCGCTGAAGCTTTCTTT. Its protein product is CASSPTLDGAAEAFF. Filled out from reference TRBV28 and TRBJ1-1, the complete variable domain reads DVKVTQSSRYLVKRTGEKVFLECVQDMDHENMFWYRQDPGLGLRLIYFSYDVKMKEKGDIPEGYSVSREKKERFSLILESASTNQTSMYLCASSPTLDGAAEAFFGQGTRLTVV.

The table lists this clonotype with many counts. J is TRBJ2-5 and V is TRBV28, with 7 bases lining up with TRBD1. The CDR3 has 15 residues. Germline V gene sequence: CDR1 MDHEN, CDR2 SYDVKM. Trimming took 3 bases from V and 5 from J; bases not matched to a gene: 9. The CDR3 DNA reads as TGTGCCAGCAGTTTCGGGTCAGGGGGTAAGGAGACCCAGTACTTC. The encoded protein is CASSFGSGGKETQYF.